The T cell receptor beta chain under discussion was sequenced for a study of CD8 T cells in Susac syndrome. After extraction with the RNeasy kit, about 0.5 to 1 ug of the RNA was reverse transcribed using random hexamers. Each CDR3 protein is one row after TCRdb ran MiXCR on the immunoSEQ multiplex PCR reads. The sample records some 180,000 distinct CDR3 sequences, 90% to 95% being singletons. Trimming removed 2 bases at V and 3 bases at J, with 20 bases between. CDR3 length: 18 residues. CDR1 is KGHSH, CDR2 LQKENI, per germline. The T cells that were sequenced for TCR beta were CD8+ and CD4+ cells from blood. TEMRA cells were enriched by FACS, while CD8+ and CD4+ T cells were obtained through a negative isolation that was performed magnetically.

This TCR was sampled from a human donor with Susac syndrome. The sequenced sample was CD4+ T cells from PBMCs. J is TRBJ2-1 and V is TRBV18; D remains unclear. CDR3 coding DNA: TGTGCCAGCTCACCAAACTTAAAAGACACTGACCACTACAATGAGCAGTTCTTC. Translating it yields CASSPNLKDTDHYNEQFF.